These 3 T cell receptor beta chains share one sample of origin, sequenced in a study of T cell changes during pregnancy in multiple sclerosis. The assay was immunoSEQ multiplex PCR, and TCRdb's table has in-frame clones only and misses some. The sample includes 45,000 to 60,000 clones, roughly 90% of them seen just once. The sample in question was peripheral blood, obtained in the first trimester of pregnancy. These TCRs come from a female donor with multiple sclerosis, enrolled in a pregnancy study.

The chain has TRBV7-9 and TRBJ1-3; 7 bases line up with TRBD1. Looked up from germline, CDR1 is SEHNR and CDR2 is FQNEAQ (reference sequence). The trim removed 3 bases at V and 4 bases at J, leaving 9 bases unmatched. The CDR3 covers 16 residues. CDR3 sequence: CASSFQLQGDGNTIYF. CDR3 in DNA: TGTGCCAGCAGCTTCCAGCTCCAGGGGGACGGAAACACCATATATTTT.

V usage is TRBV7-8 and J usage is TRBJ2-7; no clear D gene. Germline loops: CDR1 SGHVS, CDR2 FQNEAQ. V lost 4 bases and J lost 2, with 9 bases in between. The CDR3 totals 13 residues. The CDR3 nucleotides are TGTGCCAGCAGCTCACTGAAAACCTACGAGCAGTACTTC. Translating gives CASSSLKTYEQYF.

The rearrangement uses TRBV7-9 and TRBJ1-3; 7 bases align to TRBD1. This CDR3 has 14 amino acids. CDR1 is SEHNR, CDR2 FQNEAQ, per germline (reference sequence). V dropped 5 bases and J dropped 2; count of bases not matched to a gene: 3. The CDR3 sequence: CASSLTGAGNTIYF. DNA for the CDR3: TGTGCCAGCAGCCTTACAGGGGCTGGAAACACCATATATTTT.